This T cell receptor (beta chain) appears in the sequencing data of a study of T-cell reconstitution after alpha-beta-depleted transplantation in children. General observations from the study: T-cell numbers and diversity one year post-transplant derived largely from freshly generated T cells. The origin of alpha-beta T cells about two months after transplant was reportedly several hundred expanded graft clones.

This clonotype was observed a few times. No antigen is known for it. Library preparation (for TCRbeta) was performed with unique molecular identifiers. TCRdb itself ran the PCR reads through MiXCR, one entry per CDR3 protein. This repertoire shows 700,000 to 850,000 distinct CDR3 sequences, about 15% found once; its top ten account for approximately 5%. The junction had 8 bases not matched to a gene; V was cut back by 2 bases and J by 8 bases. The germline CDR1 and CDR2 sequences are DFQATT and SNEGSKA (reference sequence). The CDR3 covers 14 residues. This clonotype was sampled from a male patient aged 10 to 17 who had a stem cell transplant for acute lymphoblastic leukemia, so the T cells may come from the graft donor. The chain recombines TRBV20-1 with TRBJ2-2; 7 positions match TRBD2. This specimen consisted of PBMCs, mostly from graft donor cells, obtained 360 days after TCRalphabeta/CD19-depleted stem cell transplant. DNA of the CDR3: TGCAGTGCTAGAAGTCTAGCGGACCCGGGGGAGCTGTTTTTT. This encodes CSARSLADPGELFF.